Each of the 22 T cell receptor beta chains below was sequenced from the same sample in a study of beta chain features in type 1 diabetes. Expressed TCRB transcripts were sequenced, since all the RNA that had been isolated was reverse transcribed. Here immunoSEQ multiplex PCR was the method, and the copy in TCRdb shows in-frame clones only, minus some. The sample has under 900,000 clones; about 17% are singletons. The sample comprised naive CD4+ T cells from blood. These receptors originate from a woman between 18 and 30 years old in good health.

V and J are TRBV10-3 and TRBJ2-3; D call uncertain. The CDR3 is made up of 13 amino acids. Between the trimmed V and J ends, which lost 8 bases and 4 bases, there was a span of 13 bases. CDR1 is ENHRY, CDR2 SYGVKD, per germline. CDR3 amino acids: CAIGFGAADTQYF. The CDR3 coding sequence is TGTGCCATCGGTTTCGGCGCCGCAGATACGCAGTATTTT.

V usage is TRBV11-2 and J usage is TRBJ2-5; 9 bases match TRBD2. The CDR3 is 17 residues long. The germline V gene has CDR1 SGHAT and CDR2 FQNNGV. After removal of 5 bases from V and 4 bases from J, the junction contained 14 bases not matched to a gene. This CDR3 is CASSIGGTSLARETQYF. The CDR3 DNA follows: TGTGCCAGCAGCATCGGGGGGACTAGCTTGGCTCGAGAGACCCAGTACTTC.

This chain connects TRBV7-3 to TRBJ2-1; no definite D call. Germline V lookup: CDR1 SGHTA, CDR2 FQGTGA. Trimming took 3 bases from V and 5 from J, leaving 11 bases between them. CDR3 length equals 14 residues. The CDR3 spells CASSLGAAHNEQFF. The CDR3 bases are TGTGCCAGCAGCTTGGGTGCGGCACACAATGAGCAGTTCTTC.

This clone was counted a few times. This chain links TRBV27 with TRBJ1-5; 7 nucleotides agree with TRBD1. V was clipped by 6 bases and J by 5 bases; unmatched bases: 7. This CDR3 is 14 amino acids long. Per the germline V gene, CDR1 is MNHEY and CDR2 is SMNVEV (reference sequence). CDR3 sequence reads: CASSARGFDQPQHF. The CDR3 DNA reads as TGTGCCAGCAGCGCCAGGGGGTTCGATCAGCCCCAGCATTTT.

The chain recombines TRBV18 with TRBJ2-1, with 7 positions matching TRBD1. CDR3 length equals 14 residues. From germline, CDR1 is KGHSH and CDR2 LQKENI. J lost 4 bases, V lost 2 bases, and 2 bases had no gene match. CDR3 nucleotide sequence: TGTGCCAGCTCACCAATACAGGGGTACAATGAGCAGTTCTTC. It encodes CASSPIQGYNEQFF.

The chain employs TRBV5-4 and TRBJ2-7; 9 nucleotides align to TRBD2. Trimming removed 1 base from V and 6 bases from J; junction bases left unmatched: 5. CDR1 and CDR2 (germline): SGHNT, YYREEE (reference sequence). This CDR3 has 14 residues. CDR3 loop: CASSLSSGISEQYF. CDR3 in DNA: TGTGCCAGCAGCTTGTCTAGCGGGATAAGCGAGCAGTACTTC.

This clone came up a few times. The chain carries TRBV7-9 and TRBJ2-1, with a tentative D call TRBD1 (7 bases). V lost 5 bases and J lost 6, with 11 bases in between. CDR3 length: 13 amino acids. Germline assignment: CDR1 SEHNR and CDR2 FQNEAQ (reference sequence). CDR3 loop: CASSPGGTNEQFF. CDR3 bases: TGTGCCAGCAGCCCAGGGGGGACCAATGAGCAGTTCTTC.

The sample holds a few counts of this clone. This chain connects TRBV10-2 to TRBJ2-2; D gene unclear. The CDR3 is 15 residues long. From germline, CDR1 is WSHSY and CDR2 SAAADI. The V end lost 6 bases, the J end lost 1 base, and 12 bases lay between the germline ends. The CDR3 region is CASRYGAQNTGELFF. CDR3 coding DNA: TGCGCCAGCAGATACGGCGCCCAGAACACCGGGGAGCTGTTTTTT.

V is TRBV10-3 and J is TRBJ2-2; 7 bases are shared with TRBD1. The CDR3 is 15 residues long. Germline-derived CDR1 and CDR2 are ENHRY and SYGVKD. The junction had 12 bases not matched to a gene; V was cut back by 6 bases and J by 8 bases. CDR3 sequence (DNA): TGTGCCATCAGCGCTCGGACAGGAGGAGAGGGGGAGCTGTTTTTT. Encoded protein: CAISARTGGEGELFF.

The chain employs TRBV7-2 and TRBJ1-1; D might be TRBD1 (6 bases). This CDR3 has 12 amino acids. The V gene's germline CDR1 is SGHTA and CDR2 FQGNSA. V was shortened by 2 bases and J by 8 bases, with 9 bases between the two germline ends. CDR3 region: CASSLRTGEAFF. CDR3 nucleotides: TGTGCCAGCAGCTTAAGAACAGGGGAAGCTTTCTTT.

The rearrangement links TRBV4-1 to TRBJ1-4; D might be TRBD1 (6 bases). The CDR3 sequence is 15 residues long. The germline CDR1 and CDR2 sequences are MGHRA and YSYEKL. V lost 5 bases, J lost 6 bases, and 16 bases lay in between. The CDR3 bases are TGCGCCAGCAGCTACGAATCAGGGGTTGATGAAAAACTGTTTTTT. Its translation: CASSYESGVDEKLFF.

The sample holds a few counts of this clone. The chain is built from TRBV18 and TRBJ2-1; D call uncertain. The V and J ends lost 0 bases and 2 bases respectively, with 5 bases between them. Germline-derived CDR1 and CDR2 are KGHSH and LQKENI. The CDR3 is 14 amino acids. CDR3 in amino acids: CASSPPSTYNEQFF. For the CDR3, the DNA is TGTGCCAGCTCACCACCGTCTACCTACAATGAGCAGTTCTTC. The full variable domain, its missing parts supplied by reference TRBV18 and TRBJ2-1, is NAGVMQNPRHLVRRRGQEARLRCSPMKGHSHVYWYRQLPEEGLKFMVYLQKENIIDESGMPKERFSAEFPKEGPSILRIQQVVRGDSAAYFCASSPPSTYNEQFFGPGTRLTVL.

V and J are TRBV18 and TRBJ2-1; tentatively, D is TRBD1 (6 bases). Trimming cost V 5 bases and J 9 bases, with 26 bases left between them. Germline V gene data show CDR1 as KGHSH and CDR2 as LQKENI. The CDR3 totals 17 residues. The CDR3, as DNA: TGTGCCAGCTCAATCTCCGCCGACAGGCGCCTGGGGAGTGAGCAGTTCTTC. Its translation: CASSISADRRLGSEQFF.

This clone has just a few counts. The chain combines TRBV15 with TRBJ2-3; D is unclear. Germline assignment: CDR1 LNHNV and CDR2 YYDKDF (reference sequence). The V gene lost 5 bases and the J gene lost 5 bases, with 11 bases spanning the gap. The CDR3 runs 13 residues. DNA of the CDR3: TGTGCCACCAGCGGTCAGTTTCGAGATACGCAGTATTTT. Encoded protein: CATSGQFRDTQYF.

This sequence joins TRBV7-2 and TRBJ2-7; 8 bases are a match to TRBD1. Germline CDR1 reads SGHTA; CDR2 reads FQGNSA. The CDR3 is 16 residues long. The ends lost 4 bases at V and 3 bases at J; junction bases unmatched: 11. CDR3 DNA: TGTGCCAGCAGCTCCAAGCAGGACAGGGTTCGCTACGAGCAGTACTTC. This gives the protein CASSSKQDRVRYEQYF. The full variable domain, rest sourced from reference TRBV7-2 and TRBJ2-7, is GAGVSQSPSNKVTEKGKDVELRCDPISGHTALYWYRQSLGQGLEFLIYFQGNSAPDKSGLPSDRFSAERTGGSVSTLTIQRTQQEDSAVYLCASSSKQDRVRYEQYFGPGTRLTVT.

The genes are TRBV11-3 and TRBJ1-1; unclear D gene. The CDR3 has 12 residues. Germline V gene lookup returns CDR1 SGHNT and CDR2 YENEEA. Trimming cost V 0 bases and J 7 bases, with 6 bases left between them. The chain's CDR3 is CASSLDGREAFF. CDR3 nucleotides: TGTGCCAGCAGCTTAGATGGCCGTGAAGCTTTCTTT.

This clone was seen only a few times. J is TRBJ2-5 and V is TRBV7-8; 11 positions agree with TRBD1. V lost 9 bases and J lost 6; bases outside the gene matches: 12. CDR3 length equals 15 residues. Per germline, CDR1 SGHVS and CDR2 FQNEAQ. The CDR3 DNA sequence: TGTGCCAGTACAATACTCTGGGACAGGGGGAAGACCCAGTACTTC. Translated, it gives CASTILWDRGKTQYF.

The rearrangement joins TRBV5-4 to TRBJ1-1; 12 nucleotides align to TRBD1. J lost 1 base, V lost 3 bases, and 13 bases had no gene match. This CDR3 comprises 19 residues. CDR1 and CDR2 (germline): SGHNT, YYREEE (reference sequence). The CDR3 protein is CASSSVTGTGGLWNTEAFF. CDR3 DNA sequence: TGTGCCAGCAGCTCAGTAACCGGGACAGGGGGCTTGTGGAACACTGAAGCTTTCTTT.

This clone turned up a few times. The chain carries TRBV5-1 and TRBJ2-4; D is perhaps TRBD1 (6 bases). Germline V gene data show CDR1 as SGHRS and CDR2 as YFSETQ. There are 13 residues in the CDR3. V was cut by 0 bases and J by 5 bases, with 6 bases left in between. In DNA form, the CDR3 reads TGCGCCAGCAGCTTGGCAGGGGAAAACATTCAGTACTTC. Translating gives CASSLAGENIQYF.

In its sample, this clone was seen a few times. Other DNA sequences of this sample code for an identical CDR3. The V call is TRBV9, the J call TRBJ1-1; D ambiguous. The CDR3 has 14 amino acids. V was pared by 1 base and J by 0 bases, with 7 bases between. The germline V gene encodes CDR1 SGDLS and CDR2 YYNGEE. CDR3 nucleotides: TGTGCCAGCAGCGTAACGGGTATGAACACTGAAGCTTTCTTT. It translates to CASSVTGMNTEAFF.

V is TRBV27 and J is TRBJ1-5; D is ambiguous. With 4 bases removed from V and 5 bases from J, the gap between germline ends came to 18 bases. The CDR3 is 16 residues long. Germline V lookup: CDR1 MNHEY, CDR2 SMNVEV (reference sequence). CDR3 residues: CASSSLPAPVHQPQHF. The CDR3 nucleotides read TGTGCCAGCAGTTCCCTCCCAGCCCCGGTACATCAGCCCCAGCATTTT.

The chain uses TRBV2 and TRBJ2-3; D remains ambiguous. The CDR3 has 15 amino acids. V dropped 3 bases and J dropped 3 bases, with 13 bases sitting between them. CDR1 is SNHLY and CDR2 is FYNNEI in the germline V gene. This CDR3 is CASSEDEFGTDTQYF. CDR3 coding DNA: TGTGCCAGCAGTGAGGACGAGTTTGGGACAGATACGCAGTATTTT.